This is a list of T cell receptor beta chains from one sample in a study of T-cell reconstitution after alpha-beta-depleted transplantation in children. TCRdb reprocessed the PCR reads via MiXCR and lists one record per CDR3 protein. This table holds 100,000 to 150,000 distinct CDR3 sequences, roughly 23% found once. The sequenced sample was PBMCs, mostly from graft donor cells, obtained 180 days after TCRalphabeta/CD19-depleted stem cell transplant. The receptors originated from a male patient between 2 and 15 years old who had a stem cell transplant for chronic granulomatous disease, so the T cells may come from the graft donor. CDR3s include the opening cysteine and the closing phenylalanine or tryptophan. D genes are given only for firm matches. Clone size is stated in some rows and not others, as once, few, many or a class when expanded.

v_call: TRBV29-1
d_call: .
j_call: TRBJ1-2
clone_size: many
cdr3_aa: CSVGTGLNNYGYTF
cdr3_nt: TGCAGCGTTGGTACGGGGCTGAACAACTATGGCTACACCTTC

v_call: TRBV12-3/TRBV12-4
d_call: .
j_call: TRBJ2-1
clone_size: .
cdr3_aa: CASSFSLNEQFF
cdr3_nt: TGTGCCAGCAGTTTCAGCCTTAATGAGCAGTTCTTC

v_call: TRBV7-9
d_call: TRBD1
j_call: TRBJ2-3
clone_size: .
cdr3_aa: CASSSPRGLTDTQYF
cdr3_nt: TGTGCCAGCAGCAGCCCGAGGGGGCTCACAGATACGCAGTATTTT

v_call: TRBV11-2
d_call: .
j_call: TRBJ2-1
clone_size: many
cdr3_aa: CASSLGRGGYNEQFF
cdr3_nt: TGTGCCAGCAGCTTAGGAAGGGGTGGTTACAATGAGCAGTTCTTC

v_call: TRBV7-3
d_call: .
j_call: TRBJ2-2
clone_size: .
cdr3_aa: CASSFSPGLGDLFF
cdr3_nt: TGTGCCAGCAGCTTCAGCCCAGGGCTCGGGGACCTGTTTTTT

v_call: TRBV12-3/TRBV12-4
d_call: .
j_call: TRBJ1-1
clone_size: few
cdr3_aa: CASSLEVGGGTEAFF
cdr3_nt: TGTGCCAGCAGTTTAGAGGTAGGGGGGGGCACTGAAGCTTTCTTT

v_call: TRBV20-1
d_call: .
j_call: TRBJ2-1
clone_size: many
cdr3_aa: CSAGPVNEQFF
cdr3_nt: TGCAGTGCGGGCCCTGTCAATGAGCAGTTCTTC

v_call: TRBV20-1
d_call: TRBD2
j_call: TRBJ2-1
clone_size: .
cdr3_aa: CSARLGGGNEQFF
cdr3_nt: TGCAGTGCTAGGTTGGGGGGGGGCAATGAGCAGTTCTTC

v_call: TRBV20-1
d_call: .
j_call: TRBJ2-3
clone_size: many
cdr3_aa: CSATRRGSDTQYF
cdr3_nt: TGCAGTGCCACCCGCAGGGGTTCTGATACGCAGTATTTT

v_call: TRBV12-3/TRBV12-4
d_call: TRBD1
j_call: TRBJ2-1
clone_size: few
cdr3_aa: CASKNYHRGAYNEQFF
cdr3_nt: TGTGCCAGCAAAAACTATCACAGGGGTGCCTACAATGAGCAGTTCTTC

v_call: TRBV5-1
d_call: .
j_call: TRBJ2-3
clone_size: few
cdr3_aa: CASSKTSGRTDTQYF
cdr3_nt: TGCGCCAGCAGCAAGACATCTGGGAGGACAGATACGCAGTATTTT

v_call: TRBV20-1
d_call: TRBD2
j_call: TRBJ2-1
clone_size: .
cdr3_aa: CSARDPSGLAGGYNEQFF
cdr3_nt: TGCAGTGCTAGAGATCCCTCCGGGTTAGCGGGTGGTTACAATGAGCAGTTCTTC

v_call: TRBV12-3/TRBV12-4
d_call: .
j_call: TRBJ1-1
clone_size: few
cdr3_aa: CASSLVGGLNTEAFF
cdr3_nt: TGTGCCAGCAGTTTAGTCGGGGGTCTGAACACTGAAGCTTTCTTT

v_call: TRBV12-3/TRBV12-4
d_call: TRBD2
j_call: TRBJ2-2
clone_size: many
cdr3_aa: CASSLIAGRFTGELFF
cdr3_nt: TGTGCCAGCAGTTTGATAGCGGGACGTTTCACCGGGGAGCTGTTTTTT

v_call: TRBV5-1
d_call: TRBD1
j_call: TRBJ2-7
clone_size: many
cdr3_aa: CASSPGQSYEQYF
cdr3_nt: TGTGCCAGCAGTCCGGGACAGTCCTACGAGCAGTACTTC

v_call: TRBV29-1
d_call: .
j_call: TRBJ2-1
clone_size: many
cdr3_aa: CSVDRGGPYNEQFF
cdr3_nt: TGCAGCGTTGACCGAGGGGGGCCCTACAATGAGCAGTTCTTC

v_call: TRBV29-1
d_call: .
j_call: TRBJ2-1
clone_size: many
cdr3_aa: CSARTVTNEQFF
cdr3_nt: TGCAGCGCCAGGACGGTGACAAATGAGCAGTTCTTC

v_call: TRBV20-1
d_call: .
j_call: TRBJ2-1
clone_size: .
cdr3_aa: CSAMYEPGISNEQFF
cdr3_nt: TGCAGTGCTATGTACGAGCCAGGGATATCCAATGAGCAGTTCTTT

v_call: TRBV6-4
d_call: .
j_call: TRBJ1-1
clone_size: .
cdr3_aa: CASSDSRGTEAFF
cdr3_nt: TGTGCCAGCAGTGACAGCAGGGGCACTGAAGCTTTCTTT

v_call: TRBV27
d_call: TRBD1
j_call: TRBJ2-7
clone_size: .
cdr3_aa: CASGSPGQGDYEQYF
cdr3_nt: TGTGCCAGCGGATCCCCGGGACAGGGGGACTACGAGCAGTACTTC